This TCR beta chain appears in the sequencing data of a study of blood T cell repertoires in COVID-19. This table comes from immunoSEQ multiplex PCR, and its TCRdb copy is limited to in-frame clones, with some not included. Of 110,000 to 150,000 clones in the sample, about 86% were seen once. Germline lookup yields CDR1 SNHLY and CDR2 FYNNEI. CDR3 size: 14 residues. With 6 bases removed from V and 2 bases from J, the gap between germline ends came to 13 bases. The chain joins TRBV2 to TRBJ1-2, with no clear D. Sequencing was performed on peripheral blood. The sequence was collected from a woman in her sixties or seventies with acute or convalescent COVID-19. The CDR3 nucleotides read TGTGCCAGCAGCTCGACATTTGTAAACTATGGCTACACCTTC. Protein: CASSSTFVNYGYTF.